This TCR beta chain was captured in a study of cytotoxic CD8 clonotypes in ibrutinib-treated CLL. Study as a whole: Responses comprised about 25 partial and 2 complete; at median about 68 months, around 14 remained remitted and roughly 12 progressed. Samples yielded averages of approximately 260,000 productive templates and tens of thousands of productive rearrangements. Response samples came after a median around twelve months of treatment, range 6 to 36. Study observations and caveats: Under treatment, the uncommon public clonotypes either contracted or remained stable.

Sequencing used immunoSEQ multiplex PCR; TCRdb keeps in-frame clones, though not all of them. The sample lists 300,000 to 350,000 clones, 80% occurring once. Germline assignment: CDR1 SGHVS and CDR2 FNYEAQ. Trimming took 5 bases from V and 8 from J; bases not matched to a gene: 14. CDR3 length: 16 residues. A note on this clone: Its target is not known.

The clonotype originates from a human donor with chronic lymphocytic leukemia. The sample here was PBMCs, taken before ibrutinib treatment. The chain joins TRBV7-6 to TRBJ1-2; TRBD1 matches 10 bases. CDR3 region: CASSNQPGQGKGGYTF. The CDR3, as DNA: TGTGCCAGCAGCAACCAACCGGGACAGGGGAAAGGGGGCTACACCTTC. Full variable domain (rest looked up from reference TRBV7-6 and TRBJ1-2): GAGVSQSPRYKVTKRGQDVALRCDPISGHVSLYWYRQALGQGPEFLTYFNYEAQQDKSGLPNDRFSAERPEGSISTLTIQRTEQRDSAMYRCASSNQPGQGKGGYTFGSGTRLTVV.